Included here is one T cell receptor (beta chain) sequence, with context. Profiled with immunoSEQ multiplex PCR; TCRdb holds only in-frame clones, not every one. In the table there are a few hundred thousand clones, around 90% of which are singletons. This record comes from a study of blood T cell repertoires in COVID-19. The length of the CDR3 is 12 residues. Trimming at V came to 5 bases and at J to 9 bases, leaving 4 bases not matched to a gene. Germline V gene lookup returns CDR1 SGHNT and CDR2 YENEEA. The sequence was collected from a woman aged 65 to 85 with active or convalescent COVID-19. The genes are TRBV11-3 and TRBJ2-3; 8 bases line up with TRBD2. The source material was peripheral blood. CDR3 bases: TGTGCCAGCAGCCTACCGGGGGGGACGCAGTATTTT. Protein product: CASSLPGGTQYF.